A selection of T cell receptor beta chains follows, all from one sample in a study of shared clonotypes between healthy human individuals. Here immunoSEQ multiplex PCR was the method, and the copy in TCRdb shows in-frame clones only, minus some. The sample contains around 88,000 clones, around two thirds of which appear only once. The sample comprised memory CD8+ T cells sorted from blood. Receptor source: a man aged 25 to 40 in good health. The CDR3 runs from the conserved cysteine through the conserved F or W. A D gene is named only where the DNA matches it firmly. The listing skips clone size in some rows; elsewhere it reads once, few, many or a size class.

abundance	v_gene	d_gene	j_gene	CDR3nt	CDR3aa
NA	TRBV28	NA	TRBJ2-7	TGTGCCAGCAGTTTAGGAAGTCGGGCCTACGAGCAGTACTTC	CASSLGSRAYEQYF
once	TRBV11-2	TRBD1	TRBJ1-1	TGTGCCAGCAGCTTATTAGGGGGCACCATGAACACTGAAGCTTTCTTT	CASSLLGGTMNTEAFF
NA	TRBV7-9	TRBD2	TRBJ2-7	TGTGCCAGCACTATCCCTACGGTAGCGGGGCTCGGCGGCTACGAGCAGTACTTC	CASTIPTVAGLGGYEQYF
NA	TRBV4-1	TRBD1	TRBJ2-7	TGCGCCAGCAGACCACCCGGGACAGGGGCCGAGCAGTACTTC	CASRPPGTGAEQYF
once	TRBV11-2	NA	TRBJ2-5	TGTGCCAGCAGCTTGGGAGGTATATTACAAGAGACCCAGTACTTC	CASSLGGILQETQYF
NA	TRBV4-1	TRBD1	TRBJ1-4	TGCGCCAGCAGCCAAGGCTATGGGGACAGGGCTAATGAAAAACTGTTTTTT	CASSQGYGDRANEKLFF
few	TRBV28	TRBD1	TRBJ2-7	TGTGCCAGCAGTTTAACAGGGGGCGAGCAGTACTTC	CASSLTGGEQYF
few	TRBV6-1	NA	TRBJ1-2	TGTGCCAGCAGTGCAAGTACCGCCGGGACCTCTTTTGGCTACACCTTC	CASSASTAGTSFGYTF
NA	TRBV30	TRBD2	TRBJ2-5	TGTGCCTGGAGTGAGGAGCGGGAGTCGACCCAGTACTTC	CAWSEERESTQYF
NA	TRBV6-4	TRBD2	TRBJ2-2	TGTGCCAGCAGCCCCGGATTGGCGGGAGTCACCGGGGAGCTGTTTTTT	CASSPGLAGVTGELFF
NA	TRBV25-1	NA	TRBJ1-2	TGTGCCAGCAGTGCGGGGGCTGGCTACACCTTC	CASSAGAGYTF
few	TRBV27	NA	TRBJ2-2	TGTGCCAGCAGTAGATGGGGCGGGGAGCTGTTTTTT	CASSRWGGELFF
NA	TRBV27	NA	TRBJ1-5	TGTGCCAGCAGTCAGGTACCTTTAGCGGGCAATCAGCCCCAGCATTTT	CASSQVPLAGNQPQHF
NA	TRBV6-1	NA	TRBJ2-6	TGTGCCAGCAGTGAAGCGCGATCAGTGTGGGGGGTCAGGCCAGCTGGGGCCAACGTCCTGACTTTC	CASSEARSVWGVRPAGANVLTF
NA	TRBV7-9	NA	TRBJ2-7	TGTGCCAGCACCTACAATGTAGGGGACGAGCAGTACTTC	CASTYNVGDEQYF
NA	TRBV7-9	NA	TRBJ2-1	TGCGCCAGCAGCCAAGGTGTAAGCGGTTCCTACAATGAGCAGTTCTTC	CASSQGVSGSYNEQFF
many	TRBV10-3	NA	TRBJ2-1	TGTGCCATCAGTGACGGGGAGTGGGGGAATGAGCAGTTCTTC	CAISDGEWGNEQFF
NA	TRBV7-2	NA	TRBJ2-1	TGTGCCAGCAGCTTAGTAGTCTCCAGTTATAGTGAGCAGCTCTTC	CASSLVVSSYSEQLF
NA	TRBV4-2	NA	TRBJ2-1	TGTGCCAGCAGCCAACGAGGGTGGGAGGACAATGAGCAGTTCTTC	CASSQRGWEDNEQFF
NA	TRBV4-2	TRBD1	TRBJ2-3	TGTGCCAGAAGCCACGACAGGGGGAAACTTCGAGACACAGATACGCAGTATTTT	CARSHDRGKLRDTDTQYF
NA	TRBV9	NA	TRBJ1-2	TGTGCCAGCAGCGGACATCAAGACAAGCCCTATGGCTACACCTTC	CASSGHQDKPYGYTF
NA	TRBV18	NA	TRBJ1-1	TGTGCCAGCTCACCAAACTTTCCGAACACTGAAGCTTTCTTT	CASSPNFPNTEAFF
few	TRBV10-2	NA	TRBJ1-2	TGCGCCAGTGGAAGGGATAACTATGGCTACACCTTC	CASGRDNYGYTF
many	TRBV28	NA	TRBJ1-2	TGTGCCAGCAGCAGGAACTATGGCTACACCTTC	CASSRNYGYTF
NA	TRBV5-3	NA	TRBJ2-7	TGTGCCAGAAGCTTGAAGGAGGCCAGAGGTTACGAGCAGTACTTC	CARSLKEARGYEQYF
NA	TRBV6-1	NA	TRBJ1-4	TGTGCCAGCAGTGATACAACTGCAACTAATGAAAAACTGTTTTTT	CASSDTTATNEKLFF
few	TRBV6-1	TRBD1	TRBJ1-4	TGTGCCAGCAACTCAGGGACAGGGGGCGAAAAACTGTTTTTT	CASNSGTGGEKLFF
NA	TRBV7-3	NA	TRBJ1-1	TGTGCCAGCAGCTCCCGGACAGAAAGTAACACTGAAGCTTTCTTT	CASSSRTESNTEAFF
few	TRBV6-5	TRBD1	TRBJ1-4	TGTGCCAGCGCACCGGGACAGGGGAATGAAAAACTGTTTTTT	CASAPGQGNEKLFF
NA	TRBV15	NA	TRBJ2-6	TGTGCCACCAGCGGAGATTACTCTGGGGCCAACGTCCTGACTTTC	CATSGDYSGANVLTF
NA	TRBV6-4	TRBD2	TRBJ2-3	TGTGCCAGCAGTAGCGGGAGAGATAGCACAGATACGCAGTATTTT	CASSSGRDSTDTQYF
NA	TRBV19	NA	TRBJ2-7	TGTGCCAGTAGTATATCCGGGGTCGAGCAGTACTTC	CASSISGVEQYF
few	TRBV6-1	NA	TRBJ1-2	TGTGCCAGCAGTGAAAGGACAGCGCGGGGCTACACCTTC	CASSERTARGYTF
few	TRBV4-1	TRBD1	TRBJ2-1	TGCGCCAGCAGCCAAGATCCCGGACAGGCCCAGTTCTTC	CASSQDPGQAQFF
few	TRBV2	NA	TRBJ2-2	TGTGCCAGCAGCAAACGGTTGGTCTTTGGGGGAGCAAGGAGCGCCGGGGAGCTGTTTTTT	CASSKRLVFGGARSAGELFF
NA	TRBV18	TRBD1	TRBJ2-3	TGTGCCAGCTCACCCCGGGACAGGGGCACAGATACGCAGTATTTT	CASSPRDRGTDTQYF
few	TRBV5-4	TRBD2	TRBJ2-1	TGTGCCAGCAGCTTATTCAGCGGGACCGCCGGTGAGCAGTTCTTC	CASSLFSGTAGEQFF
many	TRBV7-3	TRBD1	TRBJ2-1	TGTGCCAGCAGCTTATCGACAGGGGGATCCTACAATGAGCAGTTCTTC	CASSLSTGGSYNEQFF
NA	TRBV5-1	NA	TRBJ2-1	TGCGCCAGCAGCTTGGCCACTGGGATAGAGGAGCAGTTCTTC	CASSLATGIEEQFF
many	TRBV6-4	TRBD2	TRBJ2-2	TGTGCCAGCGGACTAGCGGGAGGGAACACCGGGGAGCTGTTTTTT	CASGLAGGNTGELFF
NA	TRBV9	NA	TRBJ1-1	TGTGCCAGCAGCCCATATGCGTCCACAATTGAAGCTTTCTTT	CASSPYASTIEAFF
NA	TRBV5-1	NA	TRBJ2-2	TGCGCCAGCAGACAACGGGAAGCGGACACCGGGGAGCTGTTTTTT	CASRQREADTGELFF
once	TRBV28	NA	TRBJ2-1	TGTGCCAGCACCCCATGGGCCGGGACCGGGCATGAGCAGTTCTTC	CASTPWAGTGHEQFF
NA	TRBV21-1	NA	TRBJ2-1	TGTGCCAACTCCTTAGCGGGAGTCCGCGATGAGCAGTTCTTC	CANSLAGVRDEQFF
NA	TRBV4-1	TRBD2	TRBJ2-7	TGCGCCAGCAGCCAAGAACCAGCGGGAGCGGACGAGCAGTACTTC	CASSQEPAGADEQYF
NA	TRBV29-1	TRBD2	TRBJ2-7	TGCAGCGTTGTAAATAAGTCTACCGCGGGAGGTTTCGAGCAGTACTTC	CSVVNKSTAGGFEQYF
few	TRBV7-9	NA	TRBJ2-1	TGTGCCAGCAGCTTACGGACAGAGGACTACAATGAGCAGTTCTTC	CASSLRTEDYNEQFF
once	TRBV6-4	NA	TRBJ1-2	TGTGCCAGCAGTGACCAATCCGGCGGGGGGGCCGGCTACACCTTC	CASSDQSGGGAGYTF
NA	TRBV5-4	NA	TRBJ2-3	TGTGCCAGCAGCCTACCCCAGGCCCTCACGCAGTATTTT	CASSLPQALTQYF
many	TRBV6-5	NA	TRBJ2-1	TGTGCCAGCAGTATTCGGTCGTACAATGAGCAGTTCTTC	CASSIRSYNEQFF
NA	TRBV7-8	TRBD1	TRBJ2-3	TGTGCCAGCAGCTTAATGGTTCGGGACAGGGGGCTTCACTCCACAGATACGCAGTATTTT	CASSLMVRDRGLHSTDTQYF
NA	TRBV19	NA	TRBJ1-2	TGTGCCAGTACACGGGGCAATCTTAACTATGGCTACACCTTC	CASTRGNLNYGYTF